What follows are 28 T cell receptor beta chains derived from one specimen sequenced in a study of CD4 and CD8 cells across lung adenocarcinoma regions. One entry per CDR3 protein, called by TCRdb with MiXCR from the PCR reads. This sample has tens of thousands of distinct CDR3 sequences, with approximately 50% found just once. Material for sequencing was CD8+ T cells from the center of a lung tumor. The origin of the receptors is a male donor with lung adenocarcinoma. The CD4 and CD8 labels of this study may be unreliable.

On this clonotype: At one end the junction does not follow the germline gene, possibly because of a read error. V and J are TRBV25-1 and TRBJ2-4; D is perhaps TRBD2 (6 bases). The CDR3 totals 16 residues. Germline V gene sequence: CDR1 MGHDK, CDR2 SYGVNS. CDR3 region: CASSEAGHRAKDTQYF. The CDR3 coding sequence is TGTGCGAGCAGTGAGGCGGGGCACCGTGCCAAAGATACTCAGTACTTC.

Only one count was recorded for this clonotype. Relative to the germline gene, one junction end is altered; a read error may explain this. The CDR3 nucleotides read TGCGCGAGCAGCGGGGGTCCGGGCACAGATACCCAGTATTTT. It codes for CASSGGPGTDTQYF. The chain links TRBV4-1 to TRBJ2-3, with 8 bases lining up with TRBD2. The CDR3 loop spans 14 amino acids. Per germline, CDR1 MGHRA and CDR2 YSYEKL.

At least ten counts were recorded for this clonotype. The chain links TRBV20-1 to TRBJ2-1; D tentatively reads TRBD1 or TRBD2 (7 bases each). The DNA end is more similar to TRBJ2-7, so the J call may be wrong. Germline V gene data show CDR1 as DFQATT and CDR2 as SNEGSKA (reference sequence). The CDR3 totals 15 residues. CDR3 in amino acids: CSAKGAGVGSGEQYF. The CDR3 DNA reads TGCAGTGCTAAGGGGGCGGGAGTTGGGTCGGGAGAGCAGTACTTC.

With respect to this clonotype: The junction does not match germline at one end; this may be a read error. V and J are TRBV6-1 and TRBJ2-5; possibly TRBD1 for D (7 bases). Germline V gives CDR1 MNHNS, CDR2 SASEGT. The CDR3 spans 15 residues. CDR3 sequence reads: CASGGGPVARETQHF. The CDR3 coding sequence is TGTGCCAGTGGAGGGGGCCCAGTGGCGCGAGAGACCCAGCACTTC.

This clonotype was detected many times. V gene TRBV18 combines with J gene TRBJ2-3, with 13 nucleotides matching TRBD2. This CDR3 spans 17 amino acids. V lost 2 bases, J lost 2 bases, and 4 bases stayed unmatched. CDR1 KGHSH and CDR2 LQKENI come from the germline V gene. The CDR3 DNA reads as TGTGCCAGCTCACCAGGACTAGCGGGAGTTGTCACAGATACGCAGTATTTT. This gives the protein CASSPGLAGVVTDTQYF.

The table lists this clonotype with a few counts. V and J are TRBV6-1 and TRBJ1-2; 9 nucleotides align to TRBD1. Losses at the gene ends were 3 bases for V and 7 bases for J; bases not matched to a gene: 9. The CDR3 length is 15 residues. Germline CDR1 MNHNS, CDR2 SASEGT. The CDR3 protein is CASSEDRGLSAGYTF. The CDR3 DNA reads TGTGCCAGCAGTGAGGACAGGGGACTCTCGGCTGGCTACACCTTC.

The chain has TRBV7-6 and TRBJ2-1, with no clear D. Trimming removed 1 base at V and 8 bases at J, with 18 bases between. This CDR3 is built from 16 residues. Germline V gene lookup returns CDR1 SGHVS and CDR2 FNYEAQ. CDR3: CASSLGPTQDGYEQFF. The CDR3 bases are TGTGCCAGCAGCTTAGGCCCCACCCAGGATGGCTATGAGCAGTTCTTC.

At least ten counts were recorded for this clonotype. This chain joins TRBV10-1 and TRBJ2-1, with TRBD2 identical over 7 bases. The CDR3 is 14 amino acids. Trimming removed 7 bases from V and 4 bases from J; junction bases left unmatched: 7. CDR1 and CDR2 from the germline V gene are WNHNN and SYGVQD (reference sequence). The CDR3 loop reads CASNYRGGYNEQFF. As DNA, the CDR3 is TGCGCCAGCAACTATAGGGGAGGGTACAATGAGCAGTTCTTC.

V and J are TRBV9 and TRBJ2-6; tentative D call: TRBD1 (5 bases). V lost 5 bases, J lost 0 bases, and 9 bases lay in between. This CDR3 is 15 amino acids long. Germline CDR1 SGDLS, CDR2 YYNGEE. The CDR3: CASRDTSSGANVLTF. CDR3 in DNA: TGTGCCAGCAGGGACACAAGCTCTGGGGCCAACGTCCTGACTTTC.

This clonotype appeared many times. The V and J genes are TRBV12-3 or TRBV12-4 and TRBJ2-1; TRBD1 aligns across 9 bases. The end of the DNA fits TRBJ2-5 better, so the J call may be wrong. The CDR3 spans 13 residues. CDR3: CASSWTGDETQYF. The CDR3 DNA reads as TGTGCCAGCAGTTGGACAGGGGACGAGACCCAGTACTTC.

As for this clonotype: Its ends do not fully match the called genes, so a read error is possible. V gene TRBV6-1 combines with J gene TRBJ2-3; 10 bases are a match to TRBD1. Germline V gives CDR1 MNHNS, CDR2 SASEGT. CDR3 size: 16 residues. The CDR3 DNA is TGTGCCAGCAGTGAAGCGGGGACAGGGGCTGAGGATATGCAGTATTTC. Its translation is CASSEAGTGAEDMQYF.

The genes are TRBV6-2 or TRBV6-3 and TRBJ2-1; D is perhaps TRBD2 (5 bases). V was pared by 5 bases and J by 0 bases, with 14 bases between. Germline loops: CDR1 MNHEY, CDR2 SVGEGT. The CDR3 runs to 16 residues. CDR3 residues: CASSPLDSSSYNEQFF. CDR3 bases: TGTGCCAGCAGTCCTTTGGACTCAAGCTCCTACAATGAGCAGTTCTTC.

The genes are TRBV6-1 and TRBJ2-4; 7 positions agree with TRBD1. Trimming took 6 bases from V and 3 from J; bases not matched to a gene: 8. This CDR3 is 15 amino acids long. Germline loops: CDR1 MNHNS, CDR2 SASEGT. The CDR3 nucleotides are TGTGCCAGCAGCCCCAGGGGGTGGGGCAAAAACATTCAGTACTTC. Encoded protein: CASSPRGWGKNIQYF.

Many counts were recorded for this clonotype. One base away lies a much larger clone, so this may be a sequencing read error. The chain links TRBV6-1 to TRBJ2-1; the D gene is possibly TRBD1 (5 bases). The DNA matches TRBJ2-7 better at its end, which makes the J call doubtful. The CDR3 covers 13 residues. CDR1 MNHNS and CDR2 SASEGT come from the germline V gene. The CDR3 is CATRVGPYNEQYF. In nucleotides, the CDR3 is TGTGCCACCCGGGTGGGGCCCTACAATGAGCAGTACTTC.

This clonotype appeared a few times. The genes are TRBV3-1 and TRBJ1-1; D gene ambiguous. The CDR3 consists of 12 residues. V dropped 4 bases and J dropped 1 base, with 4 bases sitting between them. Germline V CDR1 and CDR2: LGHDT, YNNKEL (reference sequence). The CDR3 region has the DNA TGTGCCAGCAGCCGACAGAACACTGAAGCTTTCTTT. Translated: CASSRQNTEAFF.

The chain recombines TRBV11-2 with TRBJ1-2; D gene unclear. Germline CDR1 SGHAT, CDR2 FQNNGV. The V end lost 1 base, the J end lost 4 bases, and 13 bases lay between the germline ends. This CDR3 has 15 residues. The CDR3 nucleotides are TGTGCCAGCAGCTTAGCCCCTTTGGCAGTCTATGGCTACACCTTC. The encoded protein is CASSLAPLAVYGYTF.

As concerns this clonotype: Its ends do not fully match the called genes, so a read error is possible. The genes are TRBV6-5 and TRBJ2-3, with 8 bases identical to TRBD2. The CDR3 length is 20 residues. Germline CDR1 is MNHEY and CDR2 is SVGAGI. The CDR3: CASSYSIDGRGARGQETQYF. CDR3 bases: TGTGCCAGCAGTTACTCGATCGACGGGCGGGGGGCCCGGGGCCAAGAGACGCAGTACTTT.

In this sample, this clonotype turned up a few times. J is TRBJ2-1 and V is TRBV6-1, with 12 positions matching TRBD1. V trimming: 0 bases; J trimming: 10 bases; junction bases outside the gene matches: 7. The CDR3 is 16 amino acids. Germline CDR1 reads MNHNS; CDR2 reads SASEGT. This chain's CDR3 is CASSEASGTGGYEQFF. As DNA, the CDR3 is TGTGCCAGCAGTGAAGCGTCCGGGACAGGGGGCTACGAGCAGTTCTTC.

The chain employs TRBV12-3 or TRBV12-4 and TRBJ1-2; 7 positions agree with TRBD1. Germline trimming cut 6 bases from V and 4 bases from J; bases unmatched to any gene: 11. The CDR3 contains 15 residues. The CDR3 sequence: CASREGAGATYGYTF. The CDR3 region has the DNA TGTGCCAGCAGAGAGGGGGCAGGGGCGACCTATGGCTACACCTTC.

This clonotype was observed many times. The V call is TRBV4-1, the J call TRBJ2-7, with a tentative D call TRBD1 (5 bases). CDR1 MGHRA and CDR2 YSYEKL come from the germline V gene. V lost 0 bases, J lost 2 bases, and 11 bases lay in between. The CDR3 spans 15 residues. The DNA for the CDR3 is TGCGCCAGCAGCCAAGAAGTCTCGACAGCCTACGAGCAGTACTTC. Protein sequence: CASSQEVSTAYEQYF.

This clonotype has at least ten counts. The CDR3 is CASSLAGASGSEQFF. In nucleotides, the CDR3 is TGTGCCAGCAGCTTAGCGGGGGCTAGCGGGAGTGAGCAGTTCTTC. The rearrangement uses TRBV7-3 and TRBJ2-1; TRBD2 aligns across 10 bases. The CDR3 is 15 residues long. V was clipped by 2 bases and J by 9 bases; unmatched bases: 7. From germline, CDR1 is SGHTA and CDR2 FQGTGA.

As regards this clonotype: Compared with germline, one end of the junction differs, possibly owing to a read error. The rearrangement links TRBV6-1 to TRBJ2-1; no clear D gene. Germline V lookup: CDR1 MNHNS, CDR2 SASEGT. CDR3 length equals 14 residues. CDR3 nucleotide sequence: TGTGTCGGCAGTGAGGCTGTGGGCACAGATGAGCAGTATTTC. Its protein is CVGSEAVGTDEQYF.

This clonotype was recorded many times. V usage is TRBV6-4 and J usage is TRBJ1-1; D is uncertain. This CDR3 spans 15 amino acids. Germline CDR1 is MRHNA and CDR2 is SNTAGT. V was pared by 1 base and J by 3 bases, with 12 bases between. The CDR3 DNA follows: TGTGCCAGCAGTGACTTTGGGGAGGCGGACACTGAAGCTTTCTTT. Amino acid sequence: CASSDFGEADTEAFF.

This chain connects TRBV4-1 to TRBJ2-5; 8 bases match TRBD2. The J call is uncertain, as TRBJ2-7 better fits the DNA end. There are 17 residues in the CDR3. Germline loops: CDR1 MGHRA, CDR2 YSYEKL. The CDR3 DNA follows: TGCGCCAGCAGCCAGGAGAGAAGGACTAGCAATGCGCGCGAGCAGTACTTC. Residues: CASSQERRTSNAREQYF.

The gene calls are TRBV10-2 and TRBJ2-5; D possibly corresponds to TRBD1 (6 bases). The J call is uncertain, as TRBJ2-7 better fits the DNA end. Germline V gene lookup returns CDR1 WSHSY and CDR2 SAAADI. CDR3 length: 12 residues. The CDR3 here is CASKDRTYEQYV. In DNA, the CDR3 is TGCGCCAGCAAGGACAGAACCTACGAGCAGTACGTC.

The rearrangement links TRBV6-1 to TRBJ2-3, with TRBD1 matching 8 bases. CDR3 length equals 12 residues. Trimming took 6 bases from V and 5 from J; bases not matched to a gene: 1. Germline values: CDR1 MNHNS, CDR2 SASEGT. The CDR3 DNA sequence: TGTGCCAGCAGGGGGACAGGAGATACGCAGTATTTT. It specifies CASRGTGDTQYF.

Comment on this clonotype: The junction shows a germline mismatch at one end, possibly a read error. The chain carries TRBV6-1 and TRBJ2-4; D is tentatively TRBD1 or TRBD2 (5 bases each). This CDR3 is built from 15 residues. The germline V gene has CDR1 MNHNS and CDR2 SASEGT. In DNA form, the CDR3 reads TGTGCCAGCACCACGGGGCAGAGCTACAAAGACATTCAGTACTTC. This gives the protein CASTTGQSYKDIQYF.

This clonotype was recorded a few times. V and J are TRBV6-1 and TRBJ2-3, with no clear D. Germline V CDR1 and CDR2: MNHNS, SASEGT. V was shortened by 1 base and J by 6 bases, with 8 bases between the two germline ends. The CDR3 spans 13 residues. The DNA of the CDR3 is TGTGCCAGCAGTGAAGAGGCATGGGATACGCAGTATTTT. Translation: CASSEEAWDTQYF.